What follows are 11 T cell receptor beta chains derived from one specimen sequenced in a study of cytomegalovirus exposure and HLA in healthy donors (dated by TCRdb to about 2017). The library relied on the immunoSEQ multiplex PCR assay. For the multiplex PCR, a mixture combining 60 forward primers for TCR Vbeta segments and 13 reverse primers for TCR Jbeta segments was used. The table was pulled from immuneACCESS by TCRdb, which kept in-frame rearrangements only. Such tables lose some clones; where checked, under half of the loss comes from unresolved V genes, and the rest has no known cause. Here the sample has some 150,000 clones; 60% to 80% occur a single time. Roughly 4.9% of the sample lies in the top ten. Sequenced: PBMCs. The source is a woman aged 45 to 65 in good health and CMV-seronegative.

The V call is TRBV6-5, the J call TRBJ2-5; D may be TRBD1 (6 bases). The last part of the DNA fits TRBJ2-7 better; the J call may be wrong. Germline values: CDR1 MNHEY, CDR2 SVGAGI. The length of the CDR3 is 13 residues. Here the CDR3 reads CATIPTGSYEQYF. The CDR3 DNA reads TGTGCCACCATTCCGACAGGTTCCTACGAGCAGTACTTC.

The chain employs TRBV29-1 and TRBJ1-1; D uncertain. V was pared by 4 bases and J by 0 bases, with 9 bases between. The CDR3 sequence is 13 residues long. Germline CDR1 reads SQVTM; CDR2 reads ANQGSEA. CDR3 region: CSVATRMNTEAFF. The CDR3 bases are TGCAGCGTTGCGACAAGGATGAACACTGAAGCTTTCTTT.

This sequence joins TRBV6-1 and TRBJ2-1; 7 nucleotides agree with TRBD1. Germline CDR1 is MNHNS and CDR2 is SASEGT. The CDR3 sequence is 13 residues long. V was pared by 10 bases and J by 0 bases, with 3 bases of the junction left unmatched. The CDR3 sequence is CATQGVSYNEQFF. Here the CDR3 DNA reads TGTGCCACGCAGGGGGTCTCCTACAATGAGCAGTTCTTC.

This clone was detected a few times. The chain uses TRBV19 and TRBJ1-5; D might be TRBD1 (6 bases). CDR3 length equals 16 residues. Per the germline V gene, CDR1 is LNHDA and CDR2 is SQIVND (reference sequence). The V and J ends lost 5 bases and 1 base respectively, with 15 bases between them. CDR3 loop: CASSFQGRGSNQPQHF. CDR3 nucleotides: TGTGCCAGTAGTTTCCAGGGGCGTGGGAGCAATCAGCCCCAGCATTTT. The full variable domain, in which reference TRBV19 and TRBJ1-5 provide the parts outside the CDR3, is DGGITQSPKYLFRKEGQNVTLSCEQNLNHDAMYWYRQDPGQGLRLIYYSQIVNDFQKGDIAEGYSVSREKKESFPLTVTSAQKNPTAFYLCASSFQGRGSNQPQHFGDGTRLSIL.

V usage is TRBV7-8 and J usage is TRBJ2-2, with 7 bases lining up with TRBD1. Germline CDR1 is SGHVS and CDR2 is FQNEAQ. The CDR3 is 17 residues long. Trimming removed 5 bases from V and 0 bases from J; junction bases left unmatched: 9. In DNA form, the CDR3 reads TGTGCCAGCAGCCGACAAAGACAGGGAACGAACACCGGGGAGCTGTTTTTT. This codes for CASSRQRQGTNTGELFF. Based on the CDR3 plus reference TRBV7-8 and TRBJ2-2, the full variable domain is GAGVSQSPRYKVAKRGQDVALRCDPISGHVSLFWYQQALGQGPEFLTYFQNEAQLDKSGLPSDRFFAERPEGSVSTLKIQRTQQEDSAVYLCASSRQRQGTNTGELFFGEGSRLTVL.

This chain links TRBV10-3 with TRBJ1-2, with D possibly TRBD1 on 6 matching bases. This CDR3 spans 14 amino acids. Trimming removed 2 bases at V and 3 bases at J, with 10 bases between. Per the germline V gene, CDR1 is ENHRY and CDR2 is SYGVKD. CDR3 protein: CAISEAGADYGYTF. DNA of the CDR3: TGTGCCATCAGTGAGGCGGGGGCTGACTATGGCTACACCTTC.

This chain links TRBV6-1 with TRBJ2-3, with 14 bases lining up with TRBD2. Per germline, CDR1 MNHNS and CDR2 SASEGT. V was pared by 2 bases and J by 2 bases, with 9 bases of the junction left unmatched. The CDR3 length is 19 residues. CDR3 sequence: CASSEPGLAGALITDTQYF. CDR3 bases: TGTGCCAGCAGTGAACCGGGACTAGCGGGGGCCCTAATCACAGATACGCAGTATTTT.

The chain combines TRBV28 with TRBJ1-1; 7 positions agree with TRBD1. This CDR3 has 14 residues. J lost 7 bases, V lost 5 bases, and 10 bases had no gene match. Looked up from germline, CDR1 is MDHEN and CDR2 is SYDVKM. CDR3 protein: CASSPPTGNDEAFF. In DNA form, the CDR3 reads TGTGCCAGCAGTCCCCCGACAGGGAATGATGAAGCTTTCTTT.

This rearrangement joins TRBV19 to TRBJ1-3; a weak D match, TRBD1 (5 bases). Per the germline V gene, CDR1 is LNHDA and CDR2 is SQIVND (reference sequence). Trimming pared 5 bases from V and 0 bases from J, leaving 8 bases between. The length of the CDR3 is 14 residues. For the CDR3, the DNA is TGTGCCAGTAGTGAGACAGTCTCTGGAAACACCATATATTTT. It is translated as CASSETVSGNTIYF. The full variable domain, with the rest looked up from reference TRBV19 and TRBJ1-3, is DGGITQSPKYLFRKEGQNVTLSCEQNLNHDAMYWYRQDPGQGLRLIYYSQIVNDFQKGDIAEGYSVSREKKESFPLTVTSAQKNPTAFYLCASSETVSGNTIYFGEGSWLTVV.

The CDR3 sequence: CASSPPGGLSNQPQHF. The CDR3 DNA reads TGTGCCAGTAGCCCCCCGGGAGGACTAAGCAATCAGCCCCAGCATTTT. The V gene is TRBV19, the J gene TRBJ1-5; D gene unclear. Trimming took off 6 bases at V and 1 base at J, with 16 bases between the two ends. The germline V gene has CDR1 LNHDA and CDR2 SQIVND (reference sequence). This CDR3 is built from 16 residues. The complete variable domain, with remaining parts taken from reference TRBV19 and TRBJ1-5, reads DGGITQSPKYLFRKEGQNVTLSCEQNLNHDAMYWYRQDPGQGLRLIYYSQIVNDFQKGDIAEGYSVSREKKESFPLTVTSAQKNPTAFYLCASSPPGGLSNQPQHFGDGTRLSIL.

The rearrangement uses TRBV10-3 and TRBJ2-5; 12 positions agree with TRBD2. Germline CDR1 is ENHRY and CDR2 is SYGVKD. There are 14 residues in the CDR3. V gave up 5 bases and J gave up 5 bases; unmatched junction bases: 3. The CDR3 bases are TGTGCCATCAGTAGCGGACTAGCGGGGGAGACCCAGTACTTC. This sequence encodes CAISSGLAGETQYF.